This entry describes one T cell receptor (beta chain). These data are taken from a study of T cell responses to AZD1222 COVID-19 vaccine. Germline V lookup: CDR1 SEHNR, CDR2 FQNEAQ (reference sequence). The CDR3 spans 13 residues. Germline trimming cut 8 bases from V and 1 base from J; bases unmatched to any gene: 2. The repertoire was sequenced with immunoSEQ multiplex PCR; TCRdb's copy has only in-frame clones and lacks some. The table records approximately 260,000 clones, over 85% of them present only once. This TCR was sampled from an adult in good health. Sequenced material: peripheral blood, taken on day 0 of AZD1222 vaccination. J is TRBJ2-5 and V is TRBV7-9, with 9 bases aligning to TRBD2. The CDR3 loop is CASGTSFQETQYF. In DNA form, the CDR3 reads TGTGCCAGCGGGACTAGCTTCCAAGAGACCCAGTACTTC.